What follows is one TCR beta chain and its context. Antigen specificity is unknown. This entry belongs to a study of long-term antiretroviral therapy in people with HIV. CDR3 length: 13 residues. Germline V CDR1 and CDR2: SNHLY, FYNNEI. V was cut by 7 bases and J by 0 bases, with 9 bases left in between. The authors ran the immunoSEQ assay, v3.0, at survey level. Clones were read by immunoSEQ multiplex PCR, and TCRdb kept only the in-frame ones, dropping some. Of around 39,000 clones in the sample, around 86% are singletons; the top ten hold 6.2%. General study points: The repertoire was dominated at all time points by clones expanded before ART.

V usage is TRBV2 and J usage is TRBJ1-1; the D gene is possibly TRBD1 (5 bases). The TCR was taken from a man aged 18 to 30 with HIV. The sample was unsorted PBMCs, taken 1 year after starting antiretroviral therapy. The CDR3 bases are TGTGCCAGCACTGACAGCTTGAACACTGAAGCTTTCTTT. It encodes CASTDSLNTEAFF.